Following are 26 T cell receptor beta chains from one sample sequenced in a study of shared clonotypes between healthy human individuals. This table comes from immunoSEQ multiplex PCR, and its TCRdb copy is limited to in-frame clones, with some not included. The table includes 800,000 to 1,200,000 clones, around 82% detected once. Sequencing was carried out using memory CD4+ T cells from PBMCs. The subset: CD45RA-negative fraction. These receptors originate from a young man in good health. Some clones in this sample may be carry-over from other donors' samples.

The J gene is TRBJ1-2, the V gene TRBV7-9, with 12 bases lining up with TRBD1. J lost 8 bases, V lost 6 bases, and 10 bases had no gene match. The CDR3 runs 15 residues. From germline, CDR1 is SEHNR and CDR2 FQNEAQ (reference sequence). The CDR3 loop reads CASSFLGQGAQGYTF. The CDR3 DNA sequence: TGTGCCAGCAGTTTCTTGGGACAGGGGGCGCAAGGCTACACCTTC.

The chain joins TRBV5-1 to TRBJ2-1; TRBD1 matches at 7 bases. CDR1 and CDR2 (germline): SGHRS, YFSETQ. The CDR3 totals 15 residues. Germline trimming cut 0 bases from V and 5 bases from J; bases unmatched to any gene: 5. CDR3 amino acids: CASSLGGTVHNEQFF. The CDR3 bases are TGCGCCAGCAGCTTGGGTGGGACAGTGCACAATGAGCAGTTCTTC. Drawing the rest from reference TRBV5-1 and TRBJ2-1, the complete variable domain is KAGVTQTPRYLIKTRGQQVTLSCSPISGHRSVSWYQQTPGQGLQFLFEYFSETQRNKGNFPGRFSGRQFSNSRSEMNVSTLELGDSALYLCASSLGGTVHNEQFFGPGTRLTVL.

The chain carries TRBV27 and TRBJ2-5, with a possible D match to TRBD1 (7 bases). The J call may be wrong; the DNA end is better matched by TRBJ2-7. Germline values: CDR1 MNHEY, CDR2 SMNVEV (reference sequence). The CDR3 sequence is 15 residues long. The DNA for the CDR3 is TGTGCCAGCAGGCCGCGGGACAGTAGCTCCTACGAGCAGTACTTC. Its translation: CASRPRDSSSYEQYF.

The chain recombines TRBV7-9 with TRBJ1-5; TRBD1 matches at 7 bases. The CDR3 consists of 14 residues. V trimming: 5 bases; J trimming: 5 bases; junction bases outside the gene matches: 6. Germline CDR1 is SEHNR and CDR2 is FQNEAQ (reference sequence). CDR3 nucleotide sequence: TGTGCCAGCAGCCTGACAGGGTTGGATCAGCCCCAGCATTTT. This encodes CASSLTGLDQPQHF.

The chain employs TRBV28 and TRBJ1-1; a possible D gene is TRBD1 (5 bases). The CDR3 is 15 amino acids. V lost 5 bases and J 1 base, leaving 14 bases between the germline ends. Germline lookup yields CDR1 MDHEN and CDR2 SYDVKM. CDR3 sequence reads: CASSPPGTGNTEAFF. CDR3 nucleotide sequence: TGTGCCAGCAGTCCCCCAGGCACAGGGAACACTGAAGCTTTCTTT.

The chain carries TRBV2 and TRBJ1-1, with D possibly being TRBD1 (5 bases). V was cut by 6 bases and J by 0 bases, with 14 bases left in between. Germline values: CDR1 SNHLY, CDR2 FYNNEI. The CDR3 covers 15 residues. The DNA for the CDR3 is TGTGCCAGCAGCGCCGCCGGGACGGTGAACACTGAAGCTTTCTTT. It encodes CASSAAGTVNTEAFF.

This clone was seen a handful of times. The rearrangement joins TRBV2 to TRBJ2-7; D is uncertain. Germline assignment: CDR1 SNHLY and CDR2 FYNNEI. The CDR3 has 15 amino acids. Trimming left V 4 bases short and J 7 bases short, with 20 bases between. The CDR3 spells CASSGSSTRGMEQYF. The CDR3 DNA follows: TGTGCCAGCAGTGGGTCCTCGACCCGAGGAATGGAGCAGTACTTC.

The rearrangement joins TRBV7-9 to TRBJ2-3; D gene uncertain. The CDR3 is 16 residues long. Trimming removed 4 bases at V and 0 bases at J, with 14 bases between. The germline V gene encodes CDR1 SEHNR and CDR2 FQNEAQ (reference sequence). This CDR3 reads CASSSRPTESTDTQYF. DNA for the CDR3: TGTGCCAGCAGCTCTCGCCCAACAGAGAGCACAGATACGCAGTATTTT.

V usage is TRBV7-3 and J usage is TRBJ1-2; 9 bases agree with TRBD1. Germline-derived CDR1 and CDR2 are SGHTA and FQGTGA. The CDR3 is 14 amino acids. Trimming cost V 2 bases and J 9 bases; bases outside gene matches: 7. The CDR3 DNA reads as TGTGCCAGCAGCTTACTTTGGGACAGGGCTCGCTACACCTTC. Protein: CASSLLWDRARYTF.

The gene calls are TRBV7-3 and TRBJ2-5; D might be TRBD2 (6 bases). CDR1 SGHTA and CDR2 FQGTGA come from the germline V gene. The V and J ends lost 0 bases and 5 bases respectively, with 13 bases between them. CDR3 size: 15 residues. The CDR3 sequence: CASSLTREIGETQYF. The CDR3 region has the DNA TGTGCCAGCAGCTTAACACGGGAGATTGGGGAGACCCAGTACTTC. Full variable domain (remainder filled in from reference TRBV7-3 and TRBJ2-5): GAGVSQTPSNKVTEKGKYVELRCDPISGHTALYWYRQSLGQGPEFLIYFQGTGAADDSGLPNDRFFAVRPEGSVSTLKIQRTERGDSAVYLCASSLTREIGETQYFGPGTRLLVL.

The CDR3 reads CATEGAGLGDTQYF. The CDR3 DNA reads as TGTGCCACCGAGGGGGCAGGGTTAGGGGATACGCAGTATTTT. The chain employs TRBV15 and TRBJ2-3, with 7 bases fitting TRBD1. The germline V gene encodes CDR1 LNHNV and CDR2 YYDKDF (reference sequence). V shed 8 bases, J shed 6 bases, and the junction held 11 bases outside the gene matches. The CDR3 is made up of 14 amino acids.

The chain couples TRBV4-2 to TRBJ2-1, with D uncertain. The CDR3 is made up of 14 amino acids. Trimming pared 7 bases from V and 8 bases from J, leaving 18 bases between. The germline gives CDR1 LGHNA, CDR2 YNFKEQ. The CDR3, as DNA: TGTGCCAGCACCCATCCGCGGACCAGCGATGAGCAGTTCTTC. This encodes CASTHPRTSDEQFF.

The chain uses TRBV11-3 and TRBJ2-5; TRBD2 agrees at 11 bases. The germline CDR1 and CDR2 sequences are SGHNT and YENEEA. V lost 5 bases and J lost 1; bases outside the gene matches: 3. This CDR3 has 15 residues. CDR3 in amino acids: CASSPGTSGQETQYF. The CDR3 nucleotides are TGTGCCAGCAGCCCCGGGACTAGCGGCCAAGAGACCCAGTACTTC.

In this sample, this clone turned up many times. The chain links TRBV6-6 to TRBJ1-5; the D gene is possibly TRBD1 (5 bases). V dropped 6 bases and J dropped 4 bases, with 16 bases sitting between them. This CDR3 is built from 15 residues. Per germline, CDR1 MNHNY and CDR2 SVGAGI (reference sequence). The CDR3: CASSRDWGENQPQHF. The CDR3 nucleotides are TGTGCCAGCAGCCGAGACTGGGGGGAAAATCAGCCCCAGCATTTT.

This sequence joins TRBV5-4 and TRBJ1-4, with D uncertain. Trimming removed 4 bases at V and 1 base at J, with 8 bases between. Germline V lookup: CDR1 SGHNT, CDR2 YYREEE (reference sequence). The CDR3 has 14 residues. CDR3 DNA: TGTGCCAGCAGCCCCGGAATAACTAATGAAAAACTGTTTTTT. Translation gives CASSPGITNEKLFF.

The rearrangement joins TRBV5-4 to TRBJ2-7; no definite D call. V was pared by 0 bases and J by 6 bases, with 10 bases between. Per germline, CDR1 SGHNT and CDR2 YYREEE (reference sequence). The CDR3 totals 13 residues. CDR3 nucleotides: TGTGCCAGCAGCTTGGATTCTCGAACCGAGCAGTACTTC. Protein sequence: CASSLDSRTEQYF. The full variable domain, in which reference TRBV5-4 and TRBJ2-7 provide the parts outside the CDR3, is ETGVTQSPTHLIKTRGQQVTLRCSSQSGHNTVSWYQQALGQGPQFIFQYYREEENGRGNFPPRFSGLQFPNYSSELNVNALELDDSALYLCASSLDSRTEQYFGPGTRLTVT.

This chain connects TRBV28 to TRBJ1-1; 7 bases are a match to TRBD1. Trimming removed 2 bases from V and 7 bases from J; junction bases left unmatched: 16. CDR3 size: 17 residues. The germline gives CDR1 MDHEN, CDR2 SYDVKM. CDR3 DNA: TGTGCCAGCAGTTTAAATGGGGGAGGGACAGCGATGATTGAAGCTTTCTTT. Translating it yields CASSLNGGGTAMIEAFF.

Here the CDR3 reads CASSLMPAGGPDTGELFF. Here the CDR3 DNA reads TGCGCCAGCAGCTTGATGCCAGCGGGAGGGCCGGACACCGGGGAGCTGTTTTTT. V gene TRBV5-1 combines with J gene TRBJ2-2; 10 bases match TRBD2. CDR1 is SGHRS and CDR2 is YFSETQ in the germline V gene. V lost 1 base, J lost 3 bases, and 9 bases stayed unmatched. The CDR3 contains 18 residues.

V and J are TRBV4-3 and TRBJ1-1, with TRBD1 matching over 8 bases. CDR1 is LGHNA and CDR2 is YSLEER in the germline V gene. The CDR3 loop spans 14 amino acids. The V segment lost 4 bases and the J segment 7 bases; nucleotides outside the gene matches: 8. The CDR3 nucleotides read TGCGCCAGCAGCCTCACGACAGGGGACCGTGAAGCTTTCTTT. This translates into CASSLTTGDREAFF.

This clone was detected a few times. This sequence joins TRBV27 and TRBJ1-1; TRBD1 matches at 7 bases. This CDR3 has 14 residues. CDR1 MNHEY and CDR2 SMNVEV come from the germline V gene (reference sequence). The junction had 8 bases not matched to a gene; V was cut back by 6 bases and J by 4 bases. Written as DNA, the CDR3 is TGTGCCAGCAGGCCGGACAGGCGAGGCACTGAAGCTTTCTTT. Translation: CASRPDRRGTEAFF.

Worth noting for this clone: One end of the junction is discordant with germline, which a read error may explain. This chain uses TRBV6-5 with TRBJ1-1; D call uncertain. The CDR3 is made up of 12 amino acids. Germline V gives CDR1 MNHEY, CDR2 SVGAGI. The CDR3 nucleotides read TGTGCCAGCAGTGACTCGGCCAGGGAAGCTTTCTTT. Translating gives CASSDSAREAFF.

V and J are TRBV9 and TRBJ2-1; 11 bases agree with TRBD2. This CDR3 contains 16 residues. Germline values: CDR1 SGDLS, CDR2 YYNGEE. J gave up 10 bases and V 0 bases, and 9 bases lay outside the gene matches. CDR3 nucleotides: TGTGCCAGCAGCGTAGCTGTACTAGCGGGAGAGGGAGAGCAGTTCTTC. The encoded protein is CASSVAVLAGEGEQFF.

In its sample, this clone was seen a few times. V and J are TRBV2 and TRBJ2-7; TRBD2 agrees at 10 bases. Germline CDR1 and CDR2: SNHLY and FYNNEI. This CDR3 spans 15 amino acids. After removal of 8 bases from V and 4 bases from J, the junction contained 11 bases not matched to a gene. The CDR3 nucleotides are TGTGCCAGCCAACCCCGACTAGCGGGTACATACGAGCAGTACTTC. Amino acid sequence: CASQPRLAGTYEQYF.

The genes are TRBV18 and TRBJ1-1; D not certain. Trimming cost V 6 bases and J 4 bases, with 15 bases left between them. The CDR3 covers 14 residues. Germline CDR1 is KGHSH and CDR2 is LQKENI. CDR3 in DNA: TGTGCCAGCTCCCCTAAAAACACGGGCACTGAAGCTTTCTTT. Translated, it gives CASSPKNTGTEAFF.

The rearrangement uses TRBV2 and TRBJ2-7; D possibly corresponds to TRBD1 (6 bases). Germline V gives CDR1 SNHLY, CDR2 FYNNEI. This CDR3 is 14 amino acids long. V was trimmed by 7 bases and J by 0 bases, leaving 13 bases between them. The CDR3 spells CASKITGSSYEQYF. The CDR3 bases are TGTGCCAGCAAAATCACAGGGAGCTCCTACGAGCAGTACTTC.

This clone has just a few counts. The rearrangement links TRBV6-5 to TRBJ2-5; 10 bases map to TRBD1. The junction had 7 bases not matched to a gene; V was cut back by 4 bases and J by 5 bases. The CDR3 is 15 residues long. Per the germline V gene, CDR1 is MNHEY and CDR2 is SVGAGI. CDR3 protein: CASSSWGQGSETQYF. CDR3 sequence (DNA): TGTGCCAGCAGTTCCTGGGGACAGGGGTCCGAGACCCAGTACTTC.